The following is a T cell receptor beta chain sequence with its context. The antigen remains undetermined. The junction departs from the called germline gene at one end, perhaps through a read error. These data originate in a study of T-cell memory formation after mild COVID-19. Study overall: Across donors, TCR clusters were largely donor specific. Study outcomes and limitations: Mostly located in CM and EM were contracting CD4+ clones, with contracting CD8+ clones located in EMRA. Prior to infection, memory already included some responding clones, suggesting cross-reactive memory joined. Clones shrinking between day 15 and 85 showed a balanced CD4/CD8 split, and those that grew later tilted toward CD4+.

A single record per CDR3 protein comes from TCRdb applying MiXCR to the 5' RACE reads. The table lists under 200,000 distinct CDR3 sequences, about a third of them singletons. Germline V lookup: CDR1 SNHLY, CDR2 FYNNEI. The CDR3 runs 16 residues. V gene TRBV2 combines with J gene TRBJ1-2; 9 nucleotides agree with TRBD1. Source material: PBMCs or a T cell subset sorted from them (not recorded which). This clonotype originated in an adult woman who had mild COVID-19 (a few samples of this study predate the infection). Cell type and time point are not known. The CDR3 nucleotides read TGTGCCATCAGTGAGAACAGGGGGCGCGGAGGCTATGGCTACACCTTC. It is translated as CAISENRGRGGYGYTF.